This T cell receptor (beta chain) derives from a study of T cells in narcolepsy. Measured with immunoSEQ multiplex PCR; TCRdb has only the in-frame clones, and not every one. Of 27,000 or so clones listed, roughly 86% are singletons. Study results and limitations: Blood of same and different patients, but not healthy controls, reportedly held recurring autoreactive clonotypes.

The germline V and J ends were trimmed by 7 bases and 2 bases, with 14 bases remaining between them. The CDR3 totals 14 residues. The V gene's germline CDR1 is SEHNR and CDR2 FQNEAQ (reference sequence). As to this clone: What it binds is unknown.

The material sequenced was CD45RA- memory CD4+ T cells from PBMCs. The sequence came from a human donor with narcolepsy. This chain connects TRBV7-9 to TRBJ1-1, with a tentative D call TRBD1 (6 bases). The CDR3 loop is CASTLGQPNTEAFF. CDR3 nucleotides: TGTGCCAGCACCCTCGGACAGCCTAACACTGAAGCTTTCTTT.